Sequencing of this T cell receptor beta chain was carried out in a study of CXCR3-negative and CXCR3-positive naive CD8 T cells. The wider study: Each library held about 1.5 +/- 0.3 million TRB reads, 120 million to 150 million in total.

Whole-study results and caveats: Much lower diversity was found in memory CD8+ cells, while both naive subsets had comparably high diversity. Memory cells diverged, while naive CXCR3-positive and CXCR3-negative cells had similar TRBV-TRBJ usage.

Triplicate sorts of 300,000 cells per CD8+ subset. The CDR3 sequence is 14 residues long. CDR1 is SQVTM and CDR2 is ANQGSEA in the germline V gene. Remarks on this clonotype: The antigen is not known.

All TRB cDNA libraries came from 5' RACE performed with UMI labels. From the 5' RACE reads, TCRdb lists one entry per CDR3 protein and no DNA. The table for this sample gives 7,000 to 8,000 distinct CDR3 sequences. The sequenced sample consisted of naive CXCR3- CD8+ T cells from blood. Subset of the sample: CD45RO-CCR7+CD27+CD95- naive CD8+ T cells lacking CXCR3 (TNR3-). The receptor was isolated from a human donor in good health. Some clones in this sample may be carry-over from other donors' samples. This chain links TRBV29-1 with TRBJ2-7; TCRdb selects TRBD1, and the lack of DNA leaves this call unchecked. The CDR3 spells CSVVWGLSSYEQYF.